One and the same sample provided the 26 T cell receptor beta chains below, sequenced in a study of blood T cell repertoires in COVID-19. Assay: immunoSEQ multiplex PCR; the TCRdb copy retains only in-frame clones and omits some. The table records 200,000 to 250,000 clones, around 86% of them present only once. Sequencing used PBMCs or T cells enriched from blood (not recorded which). Receptors were obtained from a man aged 40-49 years who had recovered from COVID-19.

The chain employs TRBV28 and TRBJ2-7, with 9 bases fitting TRBD2. The junction had 9 bases not matched to a gene; V was cut back by 1 base and J by 5 bases. The CDR3 is 16 residues long. CDR1 and CDR2 (germline): MDHEN, SYDVKM. The CDR3 region has the DNA TGTGCCAGCAGTTTATTAGGGCGGACTAGCGTAGACGAGCAGTACTTC. This codes for CASSLLGRTSVDEQYF.

The rearrangement joins TRBV6-5 to TRBJ1-6; 9 bases are shared with TRBD1. V lost 5 bases, J lost 6 bases, and 2 bases stayed unmatched. CDR1 and CDR2 from the germline V gene are MNHEY and SVGAGI. The CDR3 has 14 residues. As DNA, the CDR3 is TGTGCCAGCAGTCGGGACAGGGTTAATTCACCCCTCCACTTT. Translating gives CASSRDRVNSPLHF.

CDR3 sequence: CASRQGAYEQYF. CDR3 nucleotides: TGTGCCAGCAGACAGGGGGCTTACGAGCAGTACTTC. The chain links TRBV28 to TRBJ2-7, with TRBD1 matching 9 bases. Germline V CDR1 and CDR2: MDHEN, SYDVKM. The junction had 1 base not matched to a gene; V was cut back by 6 bases and J by 4 bases. The CDR3 runs 12 residues.

The chain carries TRBV11-2 and TRBJ2-7; 12 positions match TRBD2. The ends lost 2 bases at V and 3 bases at J; junction bases unmatched: 2. The germline gives CDR1 SGHAT, CDR2 FQNNGV. This CDR3 is 15 amino acids long. The CDR3 bases are TGTGCCAGCAGCTTAAGGACTAGCGGGGACTACGAGCAGTACTTC. This translates into CASSLRTSGDYEQYF.

As to this clone: Other DNA sequences in the sample encode the same CDR3. This sequence joins TRBV6-5 and TRBJ1-2; 9 bases align to TRBD1. The CDR3 runs to 14 residues. Germline-derived CDR1 and CDR2 are MNHEY and SVGAGI. V trimming: 5 bases; J trimming: 5 bases; junction bases outside the gene matches: 6. CDR3 protein: CASSPGTGSYGYTF. CDR3 bases: TGTGCCAGCAGTCCCGGGACAGGGTCATATGGCTACACCTTC.

The chain couples TRBV10-1 to TRBJ2-5; TRBD2 matches at 12 bases. The CDR3 runs to 15 residues. Germline trimming cut 6 bases from V and 5 bases from J; bases unmatched to any gene: 7. The germline V gene encodes CDR1 WNHNN and CDR2 SYGVQD (reference sequence). Here the CDR3 DNA reads TGCGCCAGCAGAAGGACTAGCGGGACACAGGAGACCCAGTACTTC. Its translation: CASRRTSGTQETQYF.

The chain carries TRBV5-4 and TRBJ2-5, with TRBD1 matching 10 bases. V dropped 4 bases and J dropped 4; count of bases not matched to a gene: 4. The germline V gene encodes CDR1 SGHNT and CDR2 YYREEE (reference sequence). The CDR3 is made up of 14 amino acids. CDR3 residues: CASSPTGGRETQYF. CDR3 bases: TGTGCCAGCAGCCCGACAGGGGGCCGAGAGACCCAGTACTTC. Together with reference TRBV5-4 and TRBJ2-5, the CDR3 gives the full variable domain: ETGVTQSPTHLIKTRGQQVTLRCSSQSGHNTVSWYQQALGQGPQFIFQYYREEENGRGNFPPRFSGLQFPNYSSELNVNALELDDSALYLCASSPTGGRETQYFGPGTRLLVL.

The chain carries TRBV7-9 and TRBJ1-5, with a possible D match to TRBD1 (6 bases). The germline V and J ends were trimmed by 1 base and 3 bases, with 13 bases remaining between them. Germline-derived CDR1 and CDR2 are SEHNR and FQNEAQ (reference sequence). The CDR3 consists of 16 residues. CDR3 loop: CASSLGGTLNNQPQHF. The CDR3 region has the DNA TGTGCCAGCAGCTTAGGTGGGACATTAAACAATCAGCCCCAGCATTTT.

The V call is TRBV7-9, the J call TRBJ1-3; 8 nucleotides agree with TRBD1. CDR3 length equals 15 residues. The germline V gene has CDR1 SEHNR and CDR2 FQNEAQ (reference sequence). V lost 5 bases, J lost 0 bases, and 3 bases stayed unmatched. In DNA, the CDR3 is TGTGCCAGCAGCAGGGGACAGGACTCTGGAAACACCATATATTTT. It translates to CASSRGQDSGNTIYF.

This rearrangement joins TRBV9 to TRBJ2-5; 7 bases are a match to TRBD2. From germline, CDR1 is SGDLS and CDR2 YYNGEE. Unmatched junction bases numbered 11, after V lost 2 bases and J lost 7 bases. The CDR3 loop spans 15 amino acids. CDR3 DNA: TGTGCCAGCAGCGTGGGGCTAGCGGTTGCGGGGACCCAGTACTTC. This codes for CASSVGLAVAGTQYF.

This clone was detected only once. This chain joins TRBV7-2 and TRBJ2-7, with TRBD1 identical over 8 bases. This CDR3 is built from 14 residues. Germline CDR1 SGHTA, CDR2 FQGNSA. Losses at the gene ends were 1 base for V and 7 bases for J; bases not matched to a gene: 6. The CDR3 sequence is CASSLVSGGDEQYF. CDR3 sequence (DNA): TGTGCCAGCAGCTTAGTCTCAGGGGGCGATGAGCAGTACTTC.

This chain links TRBV4-3 with TRBJ2-3; tentative D call: TRBD2 (6 bases). Germline V gene data show CDR1 as LGHNA and CDR2 as YSLEER. The CDR3 has 16 residues. With 0 bases removed from V and 5 bases from J, the gap between germline ends came to 15 bases. CDR3 amino acids: CASSQETPGGRDTQYF. DNA for the CDR3: TGCGCCAGCAGCCAAGAGACGCCCGGAGGGAGAGATACGCAGTATTTT.

V is TRBV5-1 and J is TRBJ1-1; tentative D call: TRBD1 (6 bases). This CDR3 spans 17 amino acids. Trimming took 3 bases from V and 2 from J, leaving 20 bases between them. The germline V gene has CDR1 SGHRS and CDR2 YFSETQ. The CDR3 sequence: CASSWKGGGRSNTEAFF. The DNA of the CDR3 is TGCGCCAGCAGCTGGAAGGGAGGGGGAAGGAGTAACACTGAAGCTTTCTTT.

This chain links TRBV30 with TRBJ1-2; TRBD1 is a possible D gene (5 bases). Deletions cut 0 bases from V and 6 bases from J, with 14 bases between. This CDR3 is built from 14 residues. Germline V gives CDR1 GTSNPN, CDR2 SVGIG (reference sequence). CDR3 in amino acids: CAWSVLPRGNGYTF. CDR3 nucleotide sequence: TGTGCCTGGAGTGTACTCCCCCGGGGGAATGGCTACACCTTC.

This clone has a handful of counts. The V and J genes are TRBV6-2 or TRBV6-3 and TRBJ2-5; 10 bases are shared with TRBD2. The CDR3 is 15 residues long. Trimming at V came to 6 bases and at J to 4 bases, leaving 8 bases not matched to a gene. Germline assignment: CDR1 MNHEY and CDR2 SVGEGT. The CDR3 loop reads CASSRVSGGTETQYF. CDR3 nucleotides: TGTGCCAGCAGCAGGGTTAGCGGGGGGACAGAGACCCAGTACTTC.

The rearrangement links TRBV28 to TRBJ1-4, with 7 bases matching TRBD1. This CDR3 spans 15 amino acids. Trimming took 3 bases from V and 4 from J; bases not matched to a gene: 5. Germline V gives CDR1 MDHEN, CDR2 SYDVKM. The CDR3 region is CASSFRTGYNEKLFF. In DNA, the CDR3 is TGTGCCAGCAGTTTTCGGACAGGTTATAATGAAAAACTGTTTTTT.

The rearrangement joins TRBV7-2 to TRBJ2-7, with D unclear. V dropped 5 bases and J dropped 2 bases, with 16 bases sitting between them. This CDR3 contains 15 residues. Germline CDR1 and CDR2: SGHTA and FQGNSA. Here the CDR3 reads CASSPLPGITYEQYF. In nucleotides, the CDR3 is TGTGCCAGCAGCCCACTCCCAGGAATAACCTACGAGCAGTACTTC.

This rearrangement joins TRBV4-2 to TRBJ2-2, with 15 bases fitting TRBD2. Germline CDR1 reads LGHNA; CDR2 reads YNFKEQ. This CDR3 is 18 amino acids long. Losses at the gene ends were 0 bases for V and 5 bases for J; bases not matched to a gene: 4. The CDR3 here is CASSQEGLAGGKTGELFF. In nucleotides, the CDR3 is TGTGCCAGCAGCCAAGAGGGACTAGCGGGAGGAAAGACCGGGGAGCTGTTTTTT.

The chain couples TRBV4-1 to TRBJ1-1; no firm D call. The ends were cut back, 3 bases at V and 1 base at J, with 9 bases in the middle. Germline V gene data show CDR1 as MGHRA and CDR2 as YSYEKL. This CDR3 has 14 amino acids. This CDR3 reads CASSHRTGNTEAFF. The DNA for the CDR3 is TGCGCCAGCAGCCACCGAACGGGGAACACTGAAGCTTTCTTT.

The chain couples TRBV4-2 to TRBJ2-6; perhaps TRBD1 as D (6 bases). Germline V lookup: CDR1 LGHNA, CDR2 YNFKEQ. Trimming pared 2 bases from V and 0 bases from J, leaving 8 bases between. The CDR3 spans 16 residues. CDR3 amino acids: CASSQPDSSGANVLTF. CDR3 DNA: TGTGCCAGCAGCCAACCGGACAGCTCTGGGGCCAACGTCCTGACTTTC.

The genes are TRBV4-1 and TRBJ1-1, with 9 bases lining up with TRBD1. CDR1 and CDR2 from the germline V gene are MGHRA and YSYEKL. This CDR3 contains 14 residues. V was pared by 6 bases and J by 4 bases, with 6 bases of the junction left unmatched. The CDR3 reads CASSHTGGPTEAFF. The CDR3 DNA reads as TGCGCCAGCAGTCATACAGGGGGCCCCACTGAAGCTTTCTTT.

The rearrangement links TRBV5-1 to TRBJ2-3; D is undetermined. Germline CDR1 and CDR2: SGHRS and YFSETQ. V was shortened by 4 bases and J by 6 bases, with 15 bases between the two germline ends. The CDR3 is 14 residues long. The CDR3 loop reads CASSETLARDTQYF. The CDR3, as DNA: TGCGCCAGCAGCGAAACCTTAGCCCGGGATACGCAGTATTTT.

CDR3: CASSEGQGSYEQYF. CDR3 bases: TGTGCCAGCAGCGAAGGACAGGGCTCCTACGAGCAGTACTTC. This rearrangement joins TRBV9 to TRBJ2-7, with TRBD1 matching over 8 bases. CDR3 length equals 14 residues. Trimming at V came to 3 bases and at J to 0 bases, leaving 2 bases not matched to a gene. The germline V gene has CDR1 SGDLS and CDR2 YYNGEE.

The chain links TRBV5-1 to TRBJ2-3, with 10 bases identical to TRBD2. This CDR3 is 16 amino acids long. Unmatched junction bases numbered 9, after V lost 3 bases and J lost 5 bases. The germline V gene has CDR1 SGHRS and CDR2 YFSETQ. DNA for the CDR3: TGCGCCAGCAGCTCCTCGAGCGGGAGGGCCGTAGATACGCAGTATTTT. Translation: CASSSSSGRAVDTQYF.

This chain uses TRBV24-1 with TRBJ2-5, with 11 bases lining up with TRBD1. There are 19 residues in the CDR3. The V segment lost 0 bases and the J segment 1 base; nucleotides outside the gene matches: 9. The germline CDR1 and CDR2 sequences are KGHDR and SFDVKD. The CDR3 spells CATSDLTGQGVFTQETQYF. CDR3 sequence (DNA): TGTGCCACCAGTGATTTGACGGGACAGGGGGTCTTTACCCAAGAGACCCAGTACTTC.

This clone was counted at least ten times. The V call is TRBV10-3, the J call TRBJ2-7; 9 nucleotides match TRBD1. The CDR3 extends over 16 amino acids. Germline lookup yields CDR1 ENHRY and CDR2 SYGVKD. Germline trimming cut 3 bases from V and 6 bases from J; bases unmatched to any gene: 12. As DNA, the CDR3 is TGTGCCATCAGTGAAACCGAGACAGGGGGGACGAGCGAGCAGTACTTC. Translated: CAISETETGGTSEQYF.